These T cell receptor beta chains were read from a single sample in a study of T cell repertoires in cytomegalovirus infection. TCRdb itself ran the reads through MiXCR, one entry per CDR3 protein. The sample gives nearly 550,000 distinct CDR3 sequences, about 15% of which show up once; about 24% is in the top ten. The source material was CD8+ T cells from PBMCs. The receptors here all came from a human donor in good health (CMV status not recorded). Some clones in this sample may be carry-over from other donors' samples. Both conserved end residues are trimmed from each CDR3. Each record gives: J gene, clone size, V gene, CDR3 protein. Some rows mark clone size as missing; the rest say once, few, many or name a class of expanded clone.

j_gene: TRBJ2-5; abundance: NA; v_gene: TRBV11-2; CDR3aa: ASSSSRGAQETQY
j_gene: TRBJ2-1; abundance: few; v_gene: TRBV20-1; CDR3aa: SAGVAPLAGAHNEQF
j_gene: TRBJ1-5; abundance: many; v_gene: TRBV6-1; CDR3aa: ASSSFRQRNQPQH
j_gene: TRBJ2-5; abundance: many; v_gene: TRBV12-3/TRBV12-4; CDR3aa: ASSFHRGWGKEETQY
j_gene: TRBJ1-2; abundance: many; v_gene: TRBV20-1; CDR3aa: SAITDRTQANYGYT
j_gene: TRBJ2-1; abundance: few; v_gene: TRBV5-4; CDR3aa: ASSTTSGGWNEQF
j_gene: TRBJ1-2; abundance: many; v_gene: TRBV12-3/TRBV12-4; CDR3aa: ASSLESFYGYT
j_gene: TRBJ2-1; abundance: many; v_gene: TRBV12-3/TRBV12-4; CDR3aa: ASSEDNYNEQF
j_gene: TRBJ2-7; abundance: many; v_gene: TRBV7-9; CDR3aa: ASSFGSEQY
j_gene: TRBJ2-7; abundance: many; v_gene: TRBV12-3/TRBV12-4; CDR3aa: ASRGQGAPSSYEQY
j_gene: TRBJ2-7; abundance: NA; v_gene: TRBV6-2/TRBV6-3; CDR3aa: ASSYSATSGREVSSYEQY
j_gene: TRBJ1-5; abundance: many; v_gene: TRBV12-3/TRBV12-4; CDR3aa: ASSSSGPVSNQPQH
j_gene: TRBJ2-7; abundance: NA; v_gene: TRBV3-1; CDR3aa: ASSHDRGISYEQY
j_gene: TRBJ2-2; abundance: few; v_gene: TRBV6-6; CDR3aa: ASSYSMASLNTGELF
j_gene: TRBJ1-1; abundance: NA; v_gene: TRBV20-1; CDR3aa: SASTEYAEAF
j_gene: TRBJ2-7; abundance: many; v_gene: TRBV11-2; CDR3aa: ASSPTGGLDYEQY
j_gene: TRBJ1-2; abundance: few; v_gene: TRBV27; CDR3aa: ASSLSGSGVFGYT
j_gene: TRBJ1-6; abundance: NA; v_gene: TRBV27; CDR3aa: ASSNTGISPLH
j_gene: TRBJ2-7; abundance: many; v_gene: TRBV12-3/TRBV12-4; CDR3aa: ASSPLAGSYEQY
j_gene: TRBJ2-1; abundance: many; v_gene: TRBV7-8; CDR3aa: ASSPRGYYNEQF
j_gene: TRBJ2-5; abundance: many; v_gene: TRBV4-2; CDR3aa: ASSQGEGGLAGETQY
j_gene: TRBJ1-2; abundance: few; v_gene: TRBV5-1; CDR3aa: ASRGQNYGYT
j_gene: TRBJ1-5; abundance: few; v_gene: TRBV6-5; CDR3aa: ASRDGQALNQPQH
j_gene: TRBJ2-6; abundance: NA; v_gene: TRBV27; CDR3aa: ASSLSHSGANVLT
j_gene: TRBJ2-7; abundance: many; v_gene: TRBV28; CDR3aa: ASSLGVQALSYEQY
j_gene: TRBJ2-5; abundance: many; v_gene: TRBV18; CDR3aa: ASSPSEGSDQETQY
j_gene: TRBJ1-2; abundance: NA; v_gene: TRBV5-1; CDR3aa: ASSFEGQSYGYT
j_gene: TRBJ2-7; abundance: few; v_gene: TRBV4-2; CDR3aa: ASSQEGQRTYEQY
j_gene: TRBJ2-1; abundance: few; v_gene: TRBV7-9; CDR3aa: ASSSNPDMDETYNEQF
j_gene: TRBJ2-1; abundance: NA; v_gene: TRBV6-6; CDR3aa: ASSYARREGRIEQF
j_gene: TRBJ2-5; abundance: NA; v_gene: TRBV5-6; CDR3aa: ASSSPLADEGTQY
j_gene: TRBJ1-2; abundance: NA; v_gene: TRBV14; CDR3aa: ASSQDGVVGYT
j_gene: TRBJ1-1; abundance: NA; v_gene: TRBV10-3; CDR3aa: AISDPRGSLNTEAF
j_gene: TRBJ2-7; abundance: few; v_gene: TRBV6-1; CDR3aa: ASSFRGYTYEQY
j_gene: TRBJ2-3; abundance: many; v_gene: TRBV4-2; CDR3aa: ASSQVHSTSTDTQY
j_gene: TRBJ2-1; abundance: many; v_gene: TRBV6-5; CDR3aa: ASSYVPRPGLASNEQF
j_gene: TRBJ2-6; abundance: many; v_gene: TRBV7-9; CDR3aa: ASSPSRSGANVLT
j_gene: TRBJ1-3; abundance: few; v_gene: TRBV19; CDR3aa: ASSINGRGLGNTIY
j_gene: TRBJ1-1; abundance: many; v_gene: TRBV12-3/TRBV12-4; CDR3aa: ASSLVGGAEAF
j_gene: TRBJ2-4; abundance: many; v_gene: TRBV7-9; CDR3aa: ASSTRTSGVGRNIQY
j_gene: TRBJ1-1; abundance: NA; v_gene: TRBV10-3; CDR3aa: AIRDPSPTEAF
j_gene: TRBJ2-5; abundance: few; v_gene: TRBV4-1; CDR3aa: ASSQDEARRWETQY
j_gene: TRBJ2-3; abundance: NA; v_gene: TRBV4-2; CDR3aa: ASSSGTSGSGFADTQY
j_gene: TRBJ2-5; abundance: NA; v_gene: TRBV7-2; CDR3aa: ASSLALGLATFQETQY
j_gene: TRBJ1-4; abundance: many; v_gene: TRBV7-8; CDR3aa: ASSSSTSLTRKLF
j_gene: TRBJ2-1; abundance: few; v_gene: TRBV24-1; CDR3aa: ATSDWTSGLYNEQF
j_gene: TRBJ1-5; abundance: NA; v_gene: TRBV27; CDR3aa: ASSLTGGGVQPQH
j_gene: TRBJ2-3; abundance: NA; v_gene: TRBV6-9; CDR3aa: ASSEHLVSTDTQY
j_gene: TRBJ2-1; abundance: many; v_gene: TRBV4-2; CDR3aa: ASSQHKGNNEQF
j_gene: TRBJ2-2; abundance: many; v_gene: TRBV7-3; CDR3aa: ASSLIRRGNTGELF
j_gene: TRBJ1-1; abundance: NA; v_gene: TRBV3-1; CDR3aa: ASSQLAAAGTEAF
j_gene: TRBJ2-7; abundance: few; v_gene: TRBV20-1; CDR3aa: SARALDRGLYEQY
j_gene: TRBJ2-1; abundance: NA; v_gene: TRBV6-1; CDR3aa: ASSEDAIGQGAVNEQF